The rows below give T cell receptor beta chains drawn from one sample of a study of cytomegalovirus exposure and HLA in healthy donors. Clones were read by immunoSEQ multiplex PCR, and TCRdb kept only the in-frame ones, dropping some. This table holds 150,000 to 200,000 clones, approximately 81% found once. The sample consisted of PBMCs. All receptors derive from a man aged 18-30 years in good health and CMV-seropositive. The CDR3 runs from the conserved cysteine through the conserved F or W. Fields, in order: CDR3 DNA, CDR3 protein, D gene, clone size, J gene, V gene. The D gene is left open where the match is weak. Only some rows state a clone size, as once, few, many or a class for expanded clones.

CDR3 DNA: TGTGCCAGCAGCCTGGACAGGTGGAATTCACCCCTCCACTTT
CDR3 protein: CASSLDRWNSPLHF
D gene: TRBD1
clone size: .
J gene: TRBJ1-6
V gene: TRBV5-6

CDR3 DNA: TGTGCCAGCAGCCAAAACGTGGCGGGGGGCGACGGATTCCAAGAGACCCAGTACTTC
CDR3 protein: CASSQNVAGGDGFQETQYF
D gene: TRBD2
clone size: .
J gene: TRBJ2-5
V gene: TRBV7-2

CDR3 DNA: TGTGCCATCAGGGAGACAGAGAACACTGAAGCTTTCTTT
CDR3 protein: CAIRETENTEAFF
D gene: .
clone size: .
J gene: TRBJ1-1
V gene: TRBV10-3

CDR3 DNA: TGTGCCACCCATCCAGTCAACTCCTACGAGCAGTACTTC
CDR3 protein: CATHPVNSYEQYF
D gene: .
clone size: .
J gene: TRBJ2-7
V gene: TRBV19

CDR3 DNA: TGTGCCAGCAGCCTCGCCGGGACAGGGGATGGCTACACCTTC
CDR3 protein: CASSLAGTGDGYTF
D gene: TRBD1
clone size: .
J gene: TRBJ1-2
V gene: TRBV9

CDR3 DNA: TGTGCCAGCAGTGAATCTCCGGGACAGGGGGCAGATACGCAGTATTTT
CDR3 protein: CASSESPGQGADTQYF
D gene: TRBD1
clone size: .
J gene: TRBJ2-3
V gene: TRBV6-1

CDR3 DNA: TGTGCCAGCAGCTGGACTAGCGGGGGCTACGAGCAGTACTTC
CDR3 protein: CASSWTSGGYEQYF
D gene: TRBD2
clone size: .
J gene: TRBJ2-7
V gene: TRBV5-5

CDR3 DNA: TGCAGCGTTGAATGGAGGGAAATAAGGGGCTACACCTTC
CDR3 protein: CSVEWREIRGYTF
D gene: .
clone size: .
J gene: TRBJ1-2
V gene: TRBV29-1

CDR3 DNA: TGTGCCAGCAGCCAAGTCGAAAGGGAGTCCGGGGAGCTGTTTTTT
CDR3 protein: CASSQVERESGELFF
D gene: .
clone size: .
J gene: TRBJ2-2
V gene: TRBV4-2

CDR3 DNA: TGTGCCAGCACCCCGCCAGGGCCCCTTATCGAGCAGTACTTC
CDR3 protein: CASTPPGPLIEQYF
D gene: .
clone size: .
J gene: TRBJ2-7
V gene: TRBV11-2

CDR3 DNA: TGTGCCAGCAGCCCCACCGGGAGCGCTACAGGGGGCGCTTGGAACTATGGCTACACCTTC
CDR3 protein: CASSPTGSATGGAWNYGYTF
D gene: TRBD1
clone size: few
J gene: TRBJ1-2
V gene: TRBV9

CDR3 DNA: TGTGCCAGCAGCCGAGCGGGGGGAATCACCGGGGAGCTGTTTTTT
CDR3 protein: CASSRAGGITGELFF
D gene: TRBD2
clone size: .
J gene: TRBJ2-2
V gene: TRBV7-3

CDR3 DNA: TGTGCCAGCAGCTTAGCGACAGGCTCTGGAAACACCATATATTTT
CDR3 protein: CASSLATGSGNTIYF
D gene: .
clone size: once
J gene: TRBJ1-3
V gene: TRBV7-8

CDR3 DNA: TGTGCCAGCAGTGATCGTGGCCCGCTAGCCAAAAACATTCAGTACTTC
CDR3 protein: CASSDRGPLAKNIQYF
D gene: .
clone size: .
J gene: TRBJ2-4
V gene: TRBV6-1

CDR3 DNA: TGTGCCAGCAGCTTGGCGCCAGGGGTCACAGATACGCAGTATTTT
CDR3 protein: CASSLAPGVTDTQYF
D gene: .
clone size: .
J gene: TRBJ2-3
V gene: TRBV5-6

CDR3 DNA: TGTGCCAGCAGTGGGGACAGTAGCTCACCCCTCCACTTT
CDR3 protein: CASSGDSSSPLHF
D gene: TRBD1
clone size: .
J gene: TRBJ1-6
V gene: TRBV2

CDR3 DNA: TGTGCCAGCAGCTTGGCCGGAGAGACCCAGTACTTC
CDR3 protein: CASSLAGETQYF
D gene: .
clone size: few
J gene: TRBJ2-5
V gene: TRBV5-5

CDR3 DNA: TGCGCCAGCAGCCAAGGACTAGCGGGGGGCGGGGATACGCAGTATTTT
CDR3 protein: CASSQGLAGGGDTQYF
D gene: TRBD2
clone size: .
J gene: TRBJ2-3
V gene: TRBV4-1

CDR3 DNA: TGTGCCAGCAGCTCCGGGGACAGTAATGAAAAACTGTTTTTT
CDR3 protein: CASSSGDSNEKLFF
D gene: TRBD1
clone size: few
J gene: TRBJ1-4
V gene: TRBV11-1

CDR3 DNA: TGTGCCATCAAAGCAGGTTCTCCATATGGCTACACCTTC
CDR3 protein: CAIKAGSPYGYTF
D gene: .
clone size: .
J gene: TRBJ1-2
V gene: TRBV10-3

CDR3 DNA: TGCGCCAGCAGTCCGCAACTTCTAATGGGGGGGAGCTATGGCTACACCTTC
CDR3 protein: CASSPQLLMGGSYGYTF
D gene: .
clone size: .
J gene: TRBJ1-2
V gene: TRBV23-1

CDR3 DNA: TGTGCCAGCAGCTTAGGTCAGGACTCGCAGGAGCAGTTCTTC
CDR3 protein: CASSLGQDSQEQFF
D gene: .
clone size: .
J gene: TRBJ2-1
V gene: TRBV7-9

CDR3 DNA: TGTGCCAGCAGTTACTCTCCGGGTACCCCTGGAAACACCATATATTTT
CDR3 protein: CASSYSPGTPGNTIYF
D gene: .
clone size: .
J gene: TRBJ1-3
V gene: TRBV6-5

CDR3 DNA: TGTGCCAGCAGCGAGAGAGGGCTACCTAATTCACCCCTCCACTTT
CDR3 protein: CASSERGLPNSPLHF
D gene: .
clone size: .
J gene: TRBJ1-6
V gene: TRBV11-3

CDR3 DNA: TGTGCCAGCAGCCCGGAGGGAAGGGGTCAAGAGACCCAGTACTTC
CDR3 protein: CASSPEGRGQETQYF
D gene: .
clone size: few
J gene: TRBJ2-5
V gene: TRBV5-4

CDR3 DNA: TGTGCCAGCCGGGGACTGGGGGGAATTAACACCGGGGAGCTGTTTTTT
CDR3 protein: CASRGLGGINTGELFF
D gene: .
clone size: .
J gene: TRBJ2-2
V gene: TRBV2

CDR3 DNA: TGTGCCAGCAGCTCCCGGGGAAGGACAGGAAACACTGAAGCTTTCTTT
CDR3 protein: CASSSRGRTGNTEAFF
D gene: TRBD1
clone size: once
J gene: TRBJ1-1
V gene: TRBV9

CDR3 DNA: TGCAGCGTTGAAGGGTCGGCAACTAATGAAAAACTGTTTTTT
CDR3 protein: CSVEGSATNEKLFF
D gene: .
clone size: .
J gene: TRBJ1-4
V gene: TRBV29-1

CDR3 DNA: TGCGCCAGCAGCCAAGCGCCGAGCTCCTACAATGAGCAGTTCTTC
CDR3 protein: CASSQAPSSYNEQFF
D gene: .
clone size: .
J gene: TRBJ2-1
V gene: TRBV5-1

CDR3 DNA: TGCGCCAGCAGCAACAGACAGGCCAGCCAAGAGACCCAGTACTTC
CDR3 protein: CASSNRQASQETQYF
D gene: .
clone size: .
J gene: TRBJ2-5
V gene: TRBV5-1

CDR3 DNA: TGTGCCATCAGCGCGGGACAGTACAACTATGGCTACACCTTC
CDR3 protein: CAISAGQYNYGYTF
D gene: TRBD1
clone size: .
J gene: TRBJ1-2
V gene: TRBV10-3

CDR3 DNA: TGTGCCACCAGCAGTCAGGCACAGGGCTCTGGGGCCAACGTCCTGACTTTC
CDR3 protein: CATSSQAQGSGANVLTF
D gene: .
clone size: once
J gene: TRBJ2-6
V gene: TRBV15

CDR3 DNA: TGTGCCAGCAGCGTAGCAGCGGGGTCCTACGAGCAGTACTTC
CDR3 protein: CASSVAAGSYEQYF
D gene: TRBD2
clone size: .
J gene: TRBJ2-7
V gene: TRBV9

CDR3 DNA: TGTGCCAGCAGCAGTGGACTGCTGGATACGCAGTATTTT
CDR3 protein: CASSSGLLDTQYF
D gene: .
clone size: many
J gene: TRBJ2-3
V gene: TRBV6-5

CDR3 DNA: TGTGCCAGCAGCTTAAATACGGGTGGGACTGAAGCTTTCTTT
CDR3 protein: CASSLNTGGTEAFF
D gene: .
clone size: once
J gene: TRBJ1-1
V gene: TRBV7-3

CDR3 DNA: TGCGCCAGCAGCTTGGGTCAGGGGGTAGGGGATCAGCCCCAGCATTTT
CDR3 protein: CASSLGQGVGDQPQHF
D gene: TRBD1
clone size: .
J gene: TRBJ1-5
V gene: TRBV5-1

CDR3 DNA: TGCGCCAGCAGCCAAGAGGAGAGCTCTGGGGCCAACGTCCTGACTTTC
CDR3 protein: CASSQEESSGANVLTF
D gene: .
clone size: .
J gene: TRBJ2-6
V gene: TRBV4-1

CDR3 DNA: TGTGCCATCAGTGAGTCCAGCGGGAAAGAGACCCAGTACTTC
CDR3 protein: CAISESSGKETQYF
D gene: TRBD2
clone size: .
J gene: TRBJ2-5
V gene: TRBV10-3

CDR3 DNA: TGTGCCAGCAGTTTACGGGGTTCGGGCACTGAAGCTTTCTTT
CDR3 protein: CASSLRGSGTEAFF
D gene: .
clone size: once
J gene: TRBJ1-1
V gene: TRBV27

CDR3 DNA: TGTGCCAGCAGCTGGGGGACTAGTCAAGAGACCCAGTACTTC
CDR3 protein: CASSWGTSQETQYF
D gene: TRBD2
clone size: .
J gene: TRBJ2-5
V gene: TRBV7-2

CDR3 DNA: TGTGCCAGTAGTATTTCGAGCTCCAACTATGGCTACACCTTC
CDR3 protein: CASSISSSNYGYTF
D gene: .
clone size: .
J gene: TRBJ1-2
V gene: TRBV19

CDR3 DNA: TGTGCCAGCAGTTACGGAGGGAATGAGCAGTTCTTC
CDR3 protein: CASSYGGNEQFF
D gene: .
clone size: .
J gene: TRBJ2-1
V gene: TRBV6-5

CDR3 DNA: TGTGCCAGCAGCGACTACACAGATACGCAGTATTTT
CDR3 protein: CASSDYTDTQYF
D gene: .
clone size: .
J gene: TRBJ2-3
V gene: TRBV7-9

CDR3 DNA: TGTGCCAGCAGTGAAGGGGCCGTTCCTTCACTGTTTTTT
CDR3 protein: CASSEGAVPSLFF
D gene: .
clone size: .
J gene: TRBJ1-4
V gene: TRBV6-1

CDR3 DNA: TGTGCCAGCAGTTGGGGCCCCAACTATGGCTACACCTTC
CDR3 protein: CASSWGPNYGYTF
D gene: .
clone size: .
J gene: TRBJ1-2
V gene: TRBV27

CDR3 DNA: TGTGCCAGCAGCTTAGGACAGGGCCCTATCCAAGAGACCCAGTACTTC
CDR3 protein: CASSLGQGPIQETQYF
D gene: .
clone size: .
J gene: TRBJ2-5
V gene: TRBV13

CDR3 DNA: TGCAGCGGAAGGGGGGGATCCACTGAAGCTTTCTTT
CDR3 protein: CSGRGGSTEAFF
D gene: .
clone size: .
J gene: TRBJ1-1
V gene: TRBV29-1

CDR3 DNA: TGTGCCAGCAGCCCAACGGACACCATCTACGAGCAGTACTTC
CDR3 protein: CASSPTDTIYEQYF
D gene: .
clone size: .
J gene: TRBJ2-7
V gene: TRBV7-9

CDR3 DNA: TGTGCCAGCAGCCCGGGACTAGCGGGGGTAGGGGAGCTGTTTTTT
CDR3 protein: CASSPGLAGVGELFF
D gene: TRBD2
clone size: few
J gene: TRBJ2-2
V gene: TRBV11-3